This is a list of T cell receptor beta chains from one sample in a study of blood T cells in healthy people across ages. MiXCR was run by TCRdb on the 5' RACE reads, yielding one entry per CDR3 protein. There are about 1.4 million distinct CDR3 sequences in the sample; 45% to 70% occur only once, and over 5% lies in the top ten. The material sequenced was blood. These receptor sequences come from a young man in good health. Both conserved end residues are part of each CDR3. The D gene is left open where the match is weak. Size is stated for part of the rows, as once, few or many counts, or as a class when the clone is expanded.

clone size: few
J gene: TRBJ1-2
D gene: -
V gene: TRBV12-3/TRBV12-4
CDR3 DNA: TGTGCCAGCAGTTGGTCTGTTAACTATGGCTACACCTTC
CDR3 protein: CASSWSVNYGYTF

clone size: -
J gene: TRBJ2-5
D gene: -
V gene: TRBV2
CDR3 DNA: TGTGCCAGCAGTAAAGGGACGGAACTAGCTCGAGAGACCCAGTACTTC
CDR3 protein: CASSKGTELARETQYF

clone size: -
J gene: TRBJ2-5
D gene: TRBD2
V gene: TRBV5-1
CDR3 DNA: TGCGCCAGCAGCTACGGACTAGCGGGTATGGGAGAGACCCAGTACTTC
CDR3 protein: CASSYGLAGMGETQYF

clone size: few
J gene: TRBJ2-5
D gene: -
V gene: TRBV28
CDR3 DNA: TGTGCCAGCAGTTTATCTAGATGGGGTGGGGAGACCCAGTACTTC
CDR3 protein: CASSLSRWGGETQYF

clone size: few
J gene: TRBJ2-7
D gene: -
V gene: TRBV6-2/TRBV6-3
CDR3 DNA: TGTGCCAGCTACGAGTCCTCCTACGAGCAGTACTTC
CDR3 protein: CASYESSYEQYF

clone size: -
J gene: TRBJ2-7
D gene: TRBD2
V gene: TRBV12-3/TRBV12-4
CDR3 DNA: TGTGCCAGCAAACTAGCGGGGGCAACAACCTACGAGCAGTACTTC
CDR3 protein: CASKLAGATTYEQYF

clone size: -
J gene: TRBJ2-1
D gene: TRBD1
V gene: TRBV29-1
CDR3 DNA: TGCAGCGTTGAAGTTTGGCAGGGGGCAGGGGAGCAGTTCTTC
CDR3 protein: CSVEVWQGAGEQFF

clone size: -
J gene: TRBJ2-1
D gene: -
V gene: TRBV4-1
CDR3 DNA: TGCGCCAACAGCCAAGTTTTGCTAGACTTTCCCTCAAAGTTCTTC
CDR3 protein: CANSQVLLDFPSKFF

clone size: -
J gene: TRBJ1-2
D gene: -
V gene: TRBV28
CDR3 DNA: TGTGCCAGCAGTTTTACAGGACGAACTAACTATGGCTACACCTTC
CDR3 protein: CASSFTGRTNYGYTF

clone size: -
J gene: TRBJ2-5
D gene: -
V gene: TRBV7-6
CDR3 DNA: TGTGCCAGCAGCTTCCGAGGGCTCCAAGAGACCCAGTACTTC
CDR3 protein: CASSFRGLQETQYF

clone size: -
J gene: TRBJ2-3
D gene: TRBD1
V gene: TRBV15
CDR3 DNA: TGTGCCACCAGTAGAAGGGGGCAAGATACGCAGTATTTT
CDR3 protein: CATSRRGQDTQYF

clone size: -
J gene: TRBJ2-5
D gene: -
V gene: TRBV6-6
CDR3 DNA: TGTGCCAGCAGTAGACAGCTTGGAGAGCAGTACTTC
CDR3 protein: CASSRQLGEQYF

clone size: -
J gene: TRBJ2-7
D gene: -
V gene: TRBV5-1
CDR3 DNA: TGCGCCAGCAGCCACCAGGGACGGGGGGCAAGGTACGAGCAGTACTTC
CDR3 protein: CASSHQGRGARYEQYF

clone size: -
J gene: TRBJ2-7
D gene: -
V gene: TRBV20-1
CDR3 DNA: TGCAGTGCTCCAAAAACCGGGACACTAAGTCCCCAGTACTTC
CDR3 protein: CSAPKTGTLSPQYF

clone size: -
J gene: TRBJ2-1
D gene: -
V gene: TRBV10-2
CDR3 DNA: TGCGCCAGCAGTGAGGAGGGATTCTCCTACAATGAGCAGTTCTTC
CDR3 protein: CASSEEGFSYNEQFF

clone size: once
J gene: TRBJ1-2
D gene: -
V gene: TRBV12-5
CDR3 DNA: TGTGCTAGTGGTTTACAGGACTATGGCTACACCTTC
CDR3 protein: CASGLQDYGYTF

clone size: -
J gene: TRBJ2-7
D gene: TRBD2
V gene: TRBV4-1
CDR3 DNA: TGCGCCAGCAGCCGAGTAACTAGCGGATCATTCTACGAGCAGTACTTC
CDR3 protein: CASSRVTSGSFYEQYF

clone size: -
J gene: TRBJ2-1
D gene: TRBD1
V gene: TRBV14
CDR3 DNA: TGTGCCAGCAGCCACTGGACAGGGGTCTCTGAGCAGTTCTTC
CDR3 protein: CASSHWTGVSEQFF

clone size: -
J gene: TRBJ2-7
D gene: -
V gene: TRBV28
CDR3 DNA: TGTGCCAGCGTACAGGGACCTAGCTCCTACGAGCAGTACTTC
CDR3 protein: CASVQGPSSYEQYF

clone size: few
J gene: TRBJ2-3
D gene: -
V gene: TRBV6-2/TRBV6-3
CDR3 DNA: TGTGCCAGCAGTTTGCGGATGGGTTACACAGATACGCAGTATTTT
CDR3 protein: CASSLRMGYTDTQYF

clone size: -
J gene: TRBJ2-3
D gene: TRBD1
V gene: TRBV6-5
CDR3 DNA: TGTGCCAGCAGTTGGACAGGGATCACAGATACGCAGTATTTT
CDR3 protein: CASSWTGITDTQYF

clone size: few
J gene: TRBJ2-3
D gene: -
V gene: TRBV6-5
CDR3 DNA: TGTGCCAGCAGTGCTACTGGGGATACGCAGTATTTT
CDR3 protein: CASSATGDTQYF

clone size: few
J gene: TRBJ2-7
D gene: TRBD2
V gene: TRBV20-1
CDR3 DNA: TGCAGTGCCCCTCTGAATAGCGGGAGATCGGGCTCCTACAATGAGCAGTACTTC
CDR3 protein: CSAPLNSGRSGSYNEQYF

clone size: -
J gene: TRBJ2-1
D gene: -
V gene: TRBV15
CDR3 DNA: TGTGCCACCAGCAGAGATTCTGGTGGTAGCTCCTACGAGCAGTTCTTC
CDR3 protein: CATSRDSGGSSYEQFF

clone size: -
J gene: TRBJ2-5
D gene: TRBD2
V gene: TRBV5-6
CDR3 DNA: TGTGCCAGCAGCTTGGTTAGCGGGAGATCTAATGAGCAGTACTTC
CDR3 protein: CASSLVSGRSNEQYF

clone size: -
J gene: TRBJ2-5
D gene: -
V gene: TRBV7-9
CDR3 DNA: TGTGCCAGCAGCCAACGAAGTGAGGGACCGAAAGAGACCCAGTACTTC
CDR3 protein: CASSQRSEGPKETQYF

clone size: -
J gene: TRBJ2-5
D gene: TRBD1
V gene: TRBV7-9
CDR3 DNA: TGTGCCAGCAGCTTATCCGGGACAGAAGAGACCCAGTACTTC
CDR3 protein: CASSLSGTEETQYF

clone size: -
J gene: TRBJ2-7
D gene: -
V gene: TRBV4-1
CDR3 DNA: TGCGCCAGCAGCCAAGAAGGGGCCCGAGGAGCCCAGTACTTC
CDR3 protein: CASSQEGARGAQYF

clone size: -
J gene: TRBJ2-3
D gene: TRBD1
V gene: TRBV6-2/TRBV6-3
CDR3 DNA: TGTGCCAGCAGCGACAGGGATTGGGCAGATACGCAGTATTTT
CDR3 protein: CASSDRDWADTQYF

clone size: few
J gene: TRBJ2-2
D gene: TRBD1
V gene: TRBV10-3
CDR3 DNA: TGTGCCATCAGTGAGTTGGAGGACAGGAAAACAGCCAGGAACACCGGGGAGCTGTTTTTT
CDR3 protein: CAISELEDRKTARNTGELFF

clone size: -
J gene: TRBJ2-4
D gene: TRBD2
V gene: TRBV4-1
CDR3 DNA: TGCGCCAGCAGCCAAGGAGGGCTAGCGGGAAATCTAGCCAAAAACATTCAGTACTTC
CDR3 protein: CASSQGGLAGNLAKNIQYF

clone size: few
J gene: TRBJ2-7
D gene: TRBD2
V gene: TRBV9
CDR3 DNA: TGTGCCAGCAGCGTAGCGGGGGGGCCGTCCTACGAGCAGTACTTC
CDR3 protein: CASSVAGGPSYEQYF

clone size: -
J gene: TRBJ2-7
D gene: TRBD2
V gene: TRBV12-3/TRBV12-4
CDR3 DNA: TGTGCCAGCGGACTAGCGGGAGGGTACGAGCAGTACTTC
CDR3 protein: CASGLAGGYEQYF

clone size: -
J gene: TRBJ2-2
D gene: -
V gene: TRBV7-9
CDR3 DNA: TGTGCCAGCAGCCCCCCACGGTCACCGGGAGTCGTTGTCGGGGAGCTGTTTTTT
CDR3 protein: CASSPPRSPGVVVGELFF

clone size: -
J gene: TRBJ1-2
D gene: -
V gene: TRBV25-1
CDR3 DNA: TGTGCCAGCAGTGAAGAGGGAAGGGGGGTGAACTATGGCTACACCTTC
CDR3 protein: CASSEEGRGVNYGYTF

clone size: -
J gene: TRBJ1-2
D gene: TRBD1
V gene: TRBV5-1
CDR3 DNA: TGCGCCAGCAGCCTGACAGGGGGCGCGTGTGGCTACACCTTC
CDR3 protein: CASSLTGGACGYTF

clone size: -
J gene: TRBJ1-2
D gene: -
V gene: TRBV20-1
CDR3 DNA: TGCAGTGCTAGAGCTCTGGGGAACTATGGCTACACCTTC
CDR3 protein: CSARALGNYGYTF

clone size: few
J gene: TRBJ2-7
D gene: TRBD1
V gene: TRBV4-1
CDR3 DNA: TGCGCCAGCAGCCACCTAGGGACAGGGTTCTACGAGCAGTACTTC
CDR3 protein: CASSHLGTGFYEQYF

clone size: -
J gene: TRBJ1-2
D gene: -
V gene: TRBV28
CDR3 DNA: TGTGCCAGCAGCCCCGGACGCAATGGCTACACCTTC
CDR3 protein: CASSPGRNGYTF

clone size: -
J gene: TRBJ2-1
D gene: TRBD2
V gene: TRBV20-1
CDR3 DNA: TGCAGTGCTAGACCCCCTGTGACTAGCGGGAGGGCCCACAATGAGCAGTTCTTC
CDR3 protein: CSARPPVTSGRAHNEQFF

clone size: few
J gene: TRBJ2-7
D gene: -
V gene: TRBV27
CDR3 DNA: TGTGCCAGCAGTTCCCATGGGGTCCGGGGCTACGAGCAGTACTTC
CDR3 protein: CASSSHGVRGYEQYF

clone size: few
J gene: TRBJ2-7
D gene: -
V gene: TRBV7-8
CDR3 DNA: TGTGCCAGCAGCTTAGGAACTATTTACGAGCAGTACTTC
CDR3 protein: CASSLGTIYEQYF

clone size: once
J gene: TRBJ1-5
D gene: -
V gene: TRBV21-1
CDR3 DNA: TGTGCCAGCAGCAACGGGGGGCCTGCCCCAGGGCGGAGAGCCCAGCATTTT
CDR3 protein: CASSNGGPAPGRRAQHF

clone size: -
J gene: TRBJ1-1
D gene: -
V gene: TRBV6-6
CDR3 DNA: TGTGCCAGCAGTTACCCGGGGGCAGGGTTGAACACTGAAGCTTTCTTT
CDR3 protein: CASSYPGAGLNTEAFF

clone size: -
J gene: TRBJ2-5
D gene: -
V gene: TRBV3-1
CDR3 DNA: TGTGCCAGCAGGTATAAACGGGGGCAAGAGACCCAGTACTTC
CDR3 protein: CASRYKRGQETQYF

clone size: few
J gene: TRBJ2-7
D gene: -
V gene: TRBV5-1
CDR3 DNA: TGCGCCAGCAGCTCGGCAACAGGCTTTTCCTACGAGCAGTACTTC
CDR3 protein: CASSSATGFSYEQYF

clone size: -
J gene: TRBJ2-7
D gene: -
V gene: TRBV27
CDR3 DNA: TGTGCCAGCAGCCGGACACAGACCTACGAGCAGTACTTC
CDR3 protein: CASSRTQTYEQYF

clone size: -
J gene: TRBJ2-1
D gene: -
V gene: TRBV9
CDR3 DNA: TGTGCCAGCAGCGCCGGACTATTGCCGGGGATGAGTGGTGGGGGTGAGCAGTTCTTC
CDR3 protein: CASSAGLLPGMSGGGEQFF

clone size: -
J gene: TRBJ2-1
D gene: -
V gene: TRBV12-3/TRBV12-4
CDR3 DNA: TGTGCCAGCAGTTTTGGCGGGTGGACCTACAATGAGCAGTTCTTC
CDR3 protein: CASSFGGWTYNEQFF

clone size: -
J gene: TRBJ1-2
D gene: TRBD1
V gene: TRBV27
CDR3 DNA: TGTGCCAGCAGTGCTTCCCGGGACAGGGTGGGCTATGGCTACACCTTC
CDR3 protein: CASSASRDRVGYGYTF

clone size: -
J gene: TRBJ2-4
D gene: -
V gene: TRBV7-8
CDR3 DNA: TGTGCCAGCAGCTGGGATGGGGCTCAAGGAGGGTTAGCCAAAAACATTCAGTACTTC
CDR3 protein: CASSWDGAQGGLAKNIQYF

clone size: few
J gene: TRBJ2-3
D gene: TRBD1
V gene: TRBV6-5
CDR3 DNA: TGTGCCAGCAGTTCGACAGGGGTGGGCACAGATACGCAGTATTTT
CDR3 protein: CASSSTGVGTDTQYF

clone size: -
J gene: TRBJ2-7
D gene: -
V gene: TRBV7-2
CDR3 DNA: TGTGCCAGCAGCCGACGACAGGAATCCCCCTGCGAGCAGTACTTC
CDR3 protein: CASSRRQESPCEQYF

clone size: few
J gene: TRBJ1-1
D gene: TRBD1
V gene: TRBV29-1
CDR3 DNA: TGCAGCGTGACAGGGGTGGTTGGCACTGAAGCTTTCTTT
CDR3 protein: CSVTGVVGTEAFF

clone size: -
J gene: TRBJ2-1
D gene: TRBD2
V gene: TRBV5-6
CDR3 DNA: TGTGCCAGCAGCAATTCAGCGGGAGTTTATGAGCAGTTCTTC
CDR3 protein: CASSNSAGVYEQFF